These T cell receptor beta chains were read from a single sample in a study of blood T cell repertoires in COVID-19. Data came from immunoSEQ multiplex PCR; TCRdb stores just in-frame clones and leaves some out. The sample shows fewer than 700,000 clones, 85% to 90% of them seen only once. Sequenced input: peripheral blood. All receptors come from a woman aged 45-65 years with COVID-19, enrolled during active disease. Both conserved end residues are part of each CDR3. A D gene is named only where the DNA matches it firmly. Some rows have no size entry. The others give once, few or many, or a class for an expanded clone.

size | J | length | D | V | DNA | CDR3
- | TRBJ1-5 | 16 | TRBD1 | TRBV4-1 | TGCGCCAGCAGCCCCCAGGGGGCGACAGGGTATCAGCCCCAGCATTTT | CASSPQGATGYQPQHF
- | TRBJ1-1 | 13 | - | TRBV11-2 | TGTGCCAGCAGCTTTGGGAGGGACACTGAAGCTTTCTTT | CASSFGRDTEAFF
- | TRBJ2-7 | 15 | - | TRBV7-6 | TGTGCCAGCAGCTTATATGGGCCCGGAGGCAACGAGCAGTACTTC | CASSLYGPGGNEQYF
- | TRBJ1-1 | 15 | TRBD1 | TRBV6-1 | TGTGCCAGCAGTGAACCCCGACAGGGCGACACTGAAGCTTTCTTT | CASSEPRQGDTEAFF
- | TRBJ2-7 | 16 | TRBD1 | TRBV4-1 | TGCGCCAGCAGGCGGATGGGGACAGGGGGGAGCTACGAGCAGTACTTC | CASRRMGTGGSYEQYF
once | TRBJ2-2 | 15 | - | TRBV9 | TGTGCCAGCAGCCTTTACAGGGGGGGTGCCGGGGAGCTGTTTTTT | CASSLYRGGAGELFF
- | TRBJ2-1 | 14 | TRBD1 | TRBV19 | TGTGCCAGTACGGGGACAGGGGCCTACAATGAGCAGTTCTTC | CASTGTGAYNEQFF
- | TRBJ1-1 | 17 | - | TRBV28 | TGTGCCAGCAGTCCCGGCGGGGGGTCCCAGGTCCAACCTGAAGCTTTCTTT | CASSPGGGSQVQPEAFF
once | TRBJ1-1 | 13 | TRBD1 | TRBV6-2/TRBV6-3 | TGTGCCAGCAGCGACAGGGGCGGCGGTGAAGCTTTCTTT | CASSDRGGGEAFF
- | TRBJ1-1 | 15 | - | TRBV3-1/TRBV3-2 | TGTGCCAGCAGCTCTTTCAGGAGGGGTAAGACTGAAGCTTTCTTT | CASSSFRRGKTEAFF
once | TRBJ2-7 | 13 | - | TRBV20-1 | TGCAGTGCTAGTGGCGTGGGGACTTACGAGCAGTACTTC | CSASGVGTYEQYF
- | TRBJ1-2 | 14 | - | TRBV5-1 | TGCGCCAGCAGCTTGGGGACAGCTAACTATGGCTACACCTTC | CASSLGTANYGYTF
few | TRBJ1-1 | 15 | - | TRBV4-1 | TGCGCCAGCAGCCAAGCTAACTCCCTGAACACTGAAGCTTTCTTT | CASSQANSLNTEAFF
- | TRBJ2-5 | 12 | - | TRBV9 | TGTGCCAGCAACAGGGGGGGCGAGACCCAGTACTTC | CASNRGGETQYF
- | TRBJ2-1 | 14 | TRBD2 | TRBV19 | TGTGCCACGCGGGGGGCAAGTGATAGAAATGAGCAGTTCTTC | CATRGASDRNEQFF
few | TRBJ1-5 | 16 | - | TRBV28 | TGTGCCAGCACCCCCTCGGGGGGGCCAGGAAATCAGCCCCAGCATTTT | CASTPSGGPGNQPQHF
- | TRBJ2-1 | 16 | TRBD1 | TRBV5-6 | TGTGCCAGCAGCTTTTCTGGACAGGCCCTCCACAATGAGCAGTTCTTC | CASSFSGQALHNEQFF
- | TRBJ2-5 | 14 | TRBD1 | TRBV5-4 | TGTGCCAGCAGCGCCGGACAGGGTCGGGAGACCCAGTACTTC | CASSAGQGRETQYF
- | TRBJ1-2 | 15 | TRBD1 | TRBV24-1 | TGTGCCACCAGTGATCCGGGACAGGGAGCCTATGGCTACACCTTC | CATSDPGQGAYGYTF
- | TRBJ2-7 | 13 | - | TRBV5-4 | TGTGCCAGCAGCTTGGTGGGGGGTTACGAGCAGTACTTC | CASSLVGGYEQYF
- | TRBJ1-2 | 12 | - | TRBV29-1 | TGCAGCGTTGTAGGCAGGGCTAATGGCTACACCTTC | CSVVGRANGYTF
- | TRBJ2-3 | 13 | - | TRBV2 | TGTGCCAGCAACGGCGGGGAAGCAGATACGCAGTATTTT | CASNGGEADTQYF
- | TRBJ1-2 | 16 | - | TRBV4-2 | TGTGCCAGCAGCCAAGATCAGCGGGAGGTGGGCTATGGCTACACCTTC | CASSQDQREVGYGYTF
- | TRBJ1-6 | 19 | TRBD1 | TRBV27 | TGTGCCAGCAGTTCTCGGACAGGTCTGGTAGCGACCTATAATTCACCCCTCCACTTT | CASSSRTGLVATYNSPLHF
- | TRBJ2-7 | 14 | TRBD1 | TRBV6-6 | TGTGCCAGCAGACATGGACAGGGTAGGAACGAGCAGTACTTC | CASRHGQGRNEQYF
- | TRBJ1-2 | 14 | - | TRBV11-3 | TGTGCCAGCAGCTTGGACCCCTCCGGGGATGGCTACACCTTC | CASSLDPSGDGYTF
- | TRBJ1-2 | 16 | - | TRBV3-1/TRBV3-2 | TGTGCCAGCAGCCAAGACGTGAGGGGGTTAAACTATGGCTACACCTTC | CASSQDVRGLNYGYTF
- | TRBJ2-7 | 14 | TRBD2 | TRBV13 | TGTGCCAGCAGCTTAGGTGGAAGGACTAGCTTTCAGTACTTC | CASSLGGRTSFQYF
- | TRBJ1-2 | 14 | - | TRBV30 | TGTGCCTGGAGTCCGGGGGGCGGGTTCGATGGCTACACCTTC | CAWSPGGGFDGYTF
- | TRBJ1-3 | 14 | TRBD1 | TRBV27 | TGTGCCAGCAGTAAGGACAGGGGAGGGAACACCATATATTTT | CASSKDRGGNTIYF
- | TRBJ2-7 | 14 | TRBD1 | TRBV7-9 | TGTGCCAGCAGCTTAGGCAGGGGGCTTAGCGAGCAGTACTTC | CASSLGRGLSEQYF
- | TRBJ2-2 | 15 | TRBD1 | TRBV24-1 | TGTGCCACCAGTGAGGGACAGGGGAACACCGGGGAGCTGTTTTTT | CATSEGQGNTGELFF
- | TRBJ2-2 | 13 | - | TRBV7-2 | TGTGCCAGCAGCTTAGGAGGGTGGTCGGAGCTGTTTTTT | CASSLGGWSELFF
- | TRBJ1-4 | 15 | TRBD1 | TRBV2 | TGTGCCAGCAGAGAACAGGGGGTTGCTAATGAAAAACTGTTTTTT | CASREQGVANEKLFF
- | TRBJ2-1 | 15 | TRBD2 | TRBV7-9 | TGTGCCAGCAGCAGACGGACTAGCGGTAACAATGAGCAGTTCTTC | CASSRRTSGNNEQFF
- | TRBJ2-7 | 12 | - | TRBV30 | TGTGCCTGGAGTCCGGACAGTTACGAGCAGTACTTC | CAWSPDSYEQYF
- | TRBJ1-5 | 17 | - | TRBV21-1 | TGTGCCAGCAGCAGACCTAGGGACAGGGGACTCAATCAGCCCCAGCATTTT | CASSRPRDRGLNQPQHF
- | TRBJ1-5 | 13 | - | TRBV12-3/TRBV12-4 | TGTGCCAGCAGTTTTCAGGGGCTGCAGCCCCAGCATTTT | CASSFQGLQPQHF
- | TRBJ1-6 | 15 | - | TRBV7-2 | TGTGCCAGCAGCTTAGGGTCAGGGAGGAATTCACCCCTCCACTTT | CASSLGSGRNSPLHF
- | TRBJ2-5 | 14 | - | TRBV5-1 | TGCGCCAGCAGCTTGGAGGCCGCGGAAGAGACCCAGTACTTC | CASSLEAAEETQYF
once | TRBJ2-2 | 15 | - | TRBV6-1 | TGTGCCAGCAGTGAAGTTGGGGGCGCGGGCGGGGAGCTGTTTTTT | CASSEVGGAGGELFF
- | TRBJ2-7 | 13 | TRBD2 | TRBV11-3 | TGTGCCAGCAGCGCGGGGGGGAACTACGAGCAGTACTTC | CASSAGGNYEQYF